The rows below give T cell receptor beta chains drawn from one sample of a study of T-cell memory formation after mild COVID-19. One entry per CDR3 protein results from TCRdb running MiXCR on the 5' RACE reads. The repertoire consists of hundreds of thousands of distinct CDR3 sequences, with 15% to 20% occurring once and the leading ten covering roughly a fifth. The sequenced sample was PBMCs or a T cell subset sorted from them (not recorded which). The receptor set was obtained from a man aged 18 to 30 who had mild COVID-19 (a few samples of this study predate the infection). Cell type and time point are not known. Each CDR3 is given with its conserved first and last residue. Fields, in order: V gene, J gene, CDR3 protein.

v_call: TRBV7-9; j_call: TRBJ2-7; cdr3_aa: CASSGTEFYEQYF
v_call: TRBV3-1; j_call: TRBJ2-3; cdr3_aa: CASSPRTLSFTDTQYF
v_call: TRBV10-3; j_call: TRBJ1-6; cdr3_aa: CAISERRTLGGSPLHF
v_call: TRBV18; j_call: TRBJ2-4; cdr3_aa: CASSSDRDRFWLAKNIQYF
v_call: TRBV9; j_call: TRBJ2-2; cdr3_aa: CASSEGLAPDTGELFF
v_call: TRBV6-1; j_call: TRBJ2-6; cdr3_aa: CASSEHPGANVLTF
v_call: TRBV5-1; j_call: TRBJ1-2; cdr3_aa: CASGFWTGPQGYTF
v_call: TRBV30; j_call: TRBJ1-1; cdr3_aa: CAWSPPVNTEAFF
v_call: TRBV4-3; j_call: TRBJ2-1; cdr3_aa: CASSQDRGLAGAPNEQFF
v_call: TRBV27; j_call: TRBJ2-3; cdr3_aa: CASSSYAWRAGVSDTQYF
v_call: TRBV7-8; j_call: TRBJ1-1; cdr3_aa: CASSRRTRGYTEAFF
v_call: TRBV3-1; j_call: TRBJ2-7; cdr3_aa: CASSQEPRYEQYF
v_call: TRBV5-1; j_call: TRBJ2-5; cdr3_aa: CASSWEPGLLQETQYF
v_call: TRBV27; j_call: TRBJ1-2; cdr3_aa: CASSRNRDRGWFGYTF
v_call: TRBV7-9; j_call: TRBJ2-1; cdr3_aa: CASSSWAGYNEQFF
v_call: TRBV28; j_call: TRBJ2-5; cdr3_aa: CASSSRDRGSLQETQYF
v_call: TRBV5-1; j_call: TRBJ1-1; cdr3_aa: CASSSLGGNTEAFF
v_call: TRBV7-8; j_call: TRBJ1-1; cdr3_aa: CASSRIGTEAFF
v_call: TRBV7-9; j_call: TRBJ2-3; cdr3_aa: CASSQGTSGGKYTDTQYF
v_call: TRBV11-2; j_call: TRBJ2-7; cdr3_aa: CASSSVEQISYEQYF
v_call: TRBV11-2; j_call: TRBJ2-2; cdr3_aa: CASSHGQGGTGELFF
v_call: TRBV20-1; j_call: TRBJ2-3; cdr3_aa: CSARLPGALPSTDTQYF
v_call: TRBV20-1; j_call: TRBJ1-2; cdr3_aa: CLADRRAYGYTF
v_call: TRBV7-2; j_call: TRBJ2-3; cdr3_aa: CASSARDRGADTQYF
v_call: TRBV24-1; j_call: TRBJ1-2; cdr3_aa: CATSGSGMDGYTF
v_call: TRBV11-3; j_call: TRBJ2-3; cdr3_aa: CASSLGRTSGAITDTQYF
v_call: TRBV9; j_call: TRBJ1-4; cdr3_aa: CASSVGTGAEKLFF
v_call: TRBV7-9; j_call: TRBJ1-1; cdr3_aa: CASSLGQGPFF
v_call: TRBV7-2; j_call: TRBJ2-3; cdr3_aa: CASSRTPGGGDTQYF
v_call: TRBV4-3; j_call: TRBJ1-6; cdr3_aa: CASSQDNGVNSPLHF
v_call: TRBV6-6; j_call: TRBJ2-4; cdr3_aa: CASSYNSEGGQNIQYF
v_call: TRBV11-2; j_call: TRBJ2-2; cdr3_aa: CASSFYATGELFF
v_call: TRBV5-1; j_call: TRBJ2-3; cdr3_aa: CASSFIVEDTQYF
v_call: TRBV6-5; j_call: TRBJ2-2; cdr3_aa: CASSYEQGSGELFF
v_call: TRBV6-6; j_call: TRBJ1-1; cdr3_aa: CASSYVEVNTEAFF
v_call: TRBV5-1; j_call: TRBJ2-1; cdr3_aa: CASSLGQEFNEQFF
v_call: TRBV29-1; j_call: TRBJ1-1; cdr3_aa: CSALGARFTEAFF
v_call: TRBV10-3; j_call: TRBJ2-4; cdr3_aa: CASRDSLAKNIQYF
v_call: TRBV7-8; j_call: TRBJ2-7; cdr3_aa: CASSQGRTGAYEQYF
v_call: TRBV11-1; j_call: TRBJ2-2; cdr3_aa: CASSLSTQRATTGELFF
v_call: TRBV12-3/TRBV12-4; j_call: TRBJ1-5; cdr3_aa: CASSLARVVQPQHF
v_call: TRBV7-8; j_call: TRBJ2-5; cdr3_aa: CASTPPSRGIRETQYF